A selection of T cell receptor beta chains follows, all from one sample in a study of shared clonotypes between healthy human individuals. This table comes from immunoSEQ multiplex PCR, and its TCRdb copy is limited to in-frame clones, with some not included. This table holds approximately 510,000 clones, around 79% found once. The sample taken for sequencing was PBMCs. These receptors were obtained from a woman in her thirties or forties in good health. Some clones in this sample may be carry-over from other donors' samples. The CDR3 runs from the conserved cysteine through the conserved F or W.

TRBV18 | CASSTGTSGRADRNEQFF
TRBV19 | CASSSPSGGPQHF
TRBV29-1 | CAVGHSNQPQHF
TRBV29-1 | CSVELPVFGYTF
TRBV18 | CASTQTGTVQGTQYF
TRBV28 | CASSSRGRANTEAFF
TRBV10-1 | CASSEDGLGQGMWEQYF
TRBV19 | CASSRGRDEKLFF
TRBV29-1 | CSVGGVQETQYF
TRBV7-3 | CASSLTSGADSYNEQFF
TRBV6-1 | CASRARTLARETQYF
TRBV11-2 | CASSGYSAGGPNTGELFF
TRBV30 | CAWSVSWEDNNEQFF
TRBV2 | CASSASGVADTQYF
TRBV19 | CASSIETGFSYEQYF
TRBV15 | CATSRDAAGQETQYF
TRBV5-6 | CASSLVSGRSSYNEQFF
TRBV5-4 | CASSLDRANEKLFF
TRBV30 | CAWSVPAGTETQYF
TRBV30 | CAWSAGQGANTEAFF
TRBV28 | CASSWAGSSYNEQFF
TRBV7-9 | CASSLAGTVGNTIYF
TRBV5-6 | CASSLDRSYEQYF
TRBV18 | CASSPPVRGQETQYF
TRBV9 | CASSTGVSEETQYF
TRBV2 | CASSVGGEQYF